The T cell receptor beta chain described here comes from a study of patients and donors after allogeneic stem cell transplantation. One entry per CDR3 protein, called by TCRdb with MiXCR from the RT-PCR reads. The profile shows tens of thousands of distinct CDR3 sequences, approximately 28% of them singletons. The CDR3 has 13 amino acids. The V and J ends lost 6 bases and 5 bases, in that order; junction bases with no gene match: 8. The germline V gene has CDR1 DFQATT and CDR2 SNEGSKA (reference sequence). The chain couples TRBV20-1 to TRBJ1-1; 8 positions match TRBD1. Sequencing was carried out using blood, either unsorted or a sorted T cell fraction (not recorded which). This receptor was taken from a human donor who was either an allogeneic HSCT recipient or a stem cell or donor lymphocyte infusion donor (not recorded which). It is not recorded whose cells these are; they may come from a transplant donor. This CDR3 is CSALGQAGTEAFF. The CDR3 nucleotides read TGCAGTGCGTTGGGACAGGCGGGAACTGAAGCTTTCTTT.